Sequencing of this TCR beta chain was carried out in a study of tumor-infiltrating lymphocytes in primary liver carcinoma. Study background: Patients comprised men and women whose ages fell between 30 and 69 years. Tumors were stage T1-T3 N0M0, about 4 to 10 cm across. Findings and caveats of the study: Only about 7.5-25% of top clones appeared in all five tumor regions.

It was from roughly 20-30 mg of unsorted bulk tissue that RNA and DNA were co-extracted. Germline V lookup: CDR1 SGHKS, CDR2 YYEKEE (reference sequence). The CDR3 length is 16 residues. V was shortened by 9 bases and J by 6 bases, with 27 bases between the two germline ends. TCR beta cDNA was made from approximately 500 ng total RNA with a constant-region primer. It was through three nested multiplex PCR rounds of slightly modified ARM-PCR that TCR beta libraries arose. Rounds one and two of PCR, each of about 10 cycles, were primed with TRBV1-TRBV30 forward primers and a C-beta reverse primer. Via MiXCR, TCRdb re-called the multiplex PCR reads, giving one row per CDR3 protein. The sample holds about 78,000 distinct CDR3 sequences; over 60% are singletons and the top ten take about 27%. As concerns this clonotype: Its specificity is not known.

V is TRBV5-5 and J is TRBJ2-5, with a possible D match to TRBD2 (6 bases). Sequencing was done on a sample of liver tumor tissue from sampling region 4. Subset reported: tumor region T4, right-lateral pole. This sequence originates from a man in his forties with primary liver carcinoma and hepatitis B virus infection. The CDR3 DNA sequence: TGTGCCAATACCACTGCTGTGCTTACAGGAGGGCAGACCCAGTACTTC. Protein sequence: CANTTAVLTGGQTQYF.